These 30 T cell receptor beta chains came from one sample sequenced in a study of graft-versus-host responses after intestinal transplantation. Measured with immunoSEQ multiplex PCR; TCRdb has only the in-frame clones, and not every one. This table has some 86,000 clones, about 87% appearing once. These TCRs are of unknown antigen specificity. Sequenced material: unstimulated CD4+ T cells sorted from spleen or lymph node cells, taken before transplant. The receptors were sampled from a human donor who was the organ donor for an intestinal transplant.

The chain has TRBV4-2 and TRBJ2-5, with 7 bases matching TRBD2. V lost 4 bases, J lost 5 bases, and 7 bases stayed unmatched. This CDR3 comprises 14 residues. Germline V lookup: CDR1 LGHNA, CDR2 YNFKEQ. CDR3 sequence: CASSRGLVGETQYF. CDR3 nucleotide sequence: TGTGCCAGCAGCCGAGGACTAGTCGGGGAGACCCAGTACTTC.

The chain employs TRBV7-2 and TRBJ2-7; 9 bases agree with TRBD2. The CDR3 contains 16 residues. Germline CDR1 and CDR2: SGHTA and FQGNSA. V lost 5 bases to trimming and J lost 2 bases; unmatched junction nucleotides: 10. The CDR3 bases are TGTGCCAGCAGCCTCGGGGGGGCGGGAGGGGCCTACGAGCAGTACTTC. Translating it yields CASSLGGAGGAYEQYF.

The chain is built from TRBV4-1 and TRBJ2-1, with 8 bases aligning to TRBD2. The germline gives CDR1 MGHRA, CDR2 YSYEKL. This CDR3 is 16 amino acids long. V gave up 0 bases and J gave up 6 bases; unmatched junction bases: 7. As DNA, the CDR3 is TGCGCCAGCAGCCAAGATTTTACGGGGGGGCCCAATGAGCAGTTCTTC. Translated: CASSQDFTGGPNEQFF.

The chain couples TRBV5-1 to TRBJ2-3; 13 bases map to TRBD2. The CDR3 has 17 residues. V lost 2 bases and J lost 0; bases outside the gene matches: 3. CDR1 is SGHRS and CDR2 is YFSETQ in the germline V gene. CDR3 region: CASSFLTSGGSTDTQYF. For the CDR3, the DNA is TGCGCCAGCAGCTTTCTGACTAGCGGGGGGAGCACAGATACGCAGTATTTT. The full variable domain, completed using reference TRBV5-1 and TRBJ2-3, is KAGVTQTPRYLIKTRGQQVTLSCSPISGHRSVSWYQQTPGQGLQFLFEYFSETQRNKGNFPGRFSGRQFSNSRSEMNVSTLELGDSALYLCASSFLTSGGSTDTQYFGPGTRLTVL.

This clone was seen just once. The V gene is TRBV28, the J gene TRBJ2-7; possible D gene TRBD2, 5 bases. This CDR3 region has 12 residues. V lost 7 bases to trimming and J lost 2 bases, with 9 bases between them. From germline, CDR1 is MDHEN and CDR2 SYDVKM. CDR3 sequence (DNA): TGTGCCAGCAACCGAGGGCCCTACGAGCAGTACTTC. It specifies CASNRGPYEQYF.

As to this clone: The same CDR3 arises from other DNA sequences in this sample as well. V and J are TRBV2 and TRBJ2-1; D possibly corresponds to TRBD2 (6 bases). The CDR3 extends over 20 amino acids. Trimming took 7 bases from V and 0 from J, leaving 28 bases between them. The V gene's germline CDR1 is SNHLY and CDR2 FYNNEI. CDR3 coding DNA: TGTGCCAGCACCCATGCGGGACTGGCGGGGCGTGCCAGCTCCTACAATGAGCAGTTCTTC. This sequence encodes CASTHAGLAGRASSYNEQFF.

The rearrangement joins TRBV19 to TRBJ1-1, with D maybe TRBD1 (5 bases). The V and J ends lost 1 base and 3 bases respectively, with 15 bases between them. CDR1 and CDR2 (germline): LNHDA, SQIVND (reference sequence). The CDR3 contains 16 residues. The CDR3 DNA sequence: TGTGCCAGTAGTATAGTGTCCCGCGGGGGTCACACTGAAGCTTTCTTT. Amino acid sequence: CASSIVSRGGHTEAFF.

DNA for the CDR3: TGTGCCAGCAGCCCCGATAGCCGACTAGTAACCTACGAGCAGTACTTC. Translation: CASSPDSRLVTYEQYF. This chain joins TRBV11-2 and TRBJ2-7; D might be TRBD2 (6 bases). The CDR3 consists of 16 residues. The germline V gene encodes CDR1 SGHAT and CDR2 FQNNGV. The V end was cut by 5 bases, the J end by 2 bases, with 19 bases between.

This sequence joins TRBV18 and TRBJ1-1; D not certain. The CDR3 contains 13 residues. Trimming took off 6 bases at V and 1 base at J, with 9 bases between the two ends. The germline V gene has CDR1 KGHSH and CDR2 LQKENI. The CDR3: CASSTDSNTEAFF. In DNA, the CDR3 is TGTGCCAGCTCTACAGATTCGAACACTGAAGCTTTCTTT.

This chain links TRBV7-2 with TRBJ2-1; D gene ambiguous. Trimming pared 2 bases from V and 11 bases from J, leaving 7 bases between. CDR1 SGHTA and CDR2 FQGNSA come from the germline V gene. There are 11 residues in the CDR3. As DNA, the CDR3 is TGTGCCAGCAGCTTAACGCAGAAGCAGTTCTTC. This encodes CASSLTQKQFF.

The chain combines TRBV7-9 with TRBJ2-4; 7 bases map to TRBD1. Germline V gives CDR1 SEHNR, CDR2 FQNEAQ (reference sequence). This CDR3 has 13 amino acids. Losses at the gene ends were 3 bases for V and 7 bases for J; bases not matched to a gene: 3. The CDR3 DNA reads as TGTGCCAGCAGCTTCTTACAGGGGAACATTCAGTACTTC. Residues: CASSFLQGNIQYF.

This clone has only a few counts. This chain links TRBV6-5 with TRBJ1-5; D is ambiguous. There are 15 residues in the CDR3. Trimming took off 0 bases at V and 3 bases at J, with 9 bases between the two ends. Germline-derived CDR1 and CDR2 are MNHEY and SVGAGI. As DNA, the CDR3 is TGTGCCAGCAGTTACTCTGGAGGCCTCAATCAGCCCCAGCATTTT. Residues: CASSYSGGLNQPQHF.

The V and J genes are TRBV28 and TRBJ2-2, with 8 nucleotides matching TRBD2. CDR1 and CDR2 (germline): MDHEN, SYDVKM. The CDR3 runs 15 residues. Losses at the gene ends were 6 bases for V and 8 bases for J; bases not matched to a gene: 11. The CDR3 spells CASRQLRTSTGELFF. CDR3 DNA: TGTGCCAGCAGGCAGCTCAGGACTAGCACTGGGGAGCTGTTTTTT. Complete variable domain (other parts from reference TRBV28 and TRBJ2-2): DVKVTQSSRYLVKRTGEKVFLECVQDMDHENMFWYRQDPGLGLRLIYFSYDVKMKEKGDIPEGYSVSREKKERFSLILESASTNQTSMYLCASRQLRTSTGELFFGEGSRLTVL.

The chain links TRBV5-1 to TRBJ2-1; 11 bases match TRBD2. Germline CDR1 SGHRS, CDR2 YFSETQ. CDR3 length: 16 residues. The trim removed 4 bases at V and 2 bases at J, leaving 5 bases unmatched. In DNA form, the CDR3 reads TGCGCCAGCAGCCTGACTAGCGGGACCCCCTACAATGAGCAGTTCTTC. As protein: CASSLTSGTPYNEQFF.

The V call is TRBV10-1, the J call TRBJ1-1, with D maybe TRBD1 (6 bases). V gave up 10 bases and J gave up 5 bases, with 20 bases separating them. This CDR3 contains 14 residues. Germline values: CDR1 WNHNN, CDR2 SYGVQD (reference sequence). The CDR3 sequence: CATQNLQGRTEAFF. DNA of the CDR3: TGCGCCACTCAAAATTTACAGGGTCGGACTGAAGCTTTCTTT.

This chain connects TRBV19 to TRBJ1-5, with a weak D call TRBD1 (5 bases). Germline assignment: CDR1 LNHDA and CDR2 SQIVND (reference sequence). Between the trimmed V and J ends, which lost 3 bases and 7 bases, there was a span of 10 bases. This CDR3 contains 13 residues. CDR3 in amino acids: CASSIQGEQPQHF. In DNA, the CDR3 is TGTGCCAGTAGTATCCAGGGTGAGCAGCCCCAGCATTTT.

The chain couples TRBV7-2 to TRBJ2-7; D is uncertain. V was cut by 2 bases and J by 0 bases, with 14 bases left in between. CDR1 and CDR2 (germline): SGHTA, FQGNSA. The CDR3 has 16 amino acids. CDR3 region: CASSLFTAATSYEQYF. CDR3 coding DNA: TGTGCCAGCAGCTTATTCACGGCGGCCACCTCCTACGAGCAGTACTTC. Using reference TRBV7-2 and TRBJ2-7 for the parts outside the CDR3, the full variable domain is GAGVSQSPSNKVTEKGKDVELRCDPISGHTALYWYRQSLGQGLEFLIYFQGNSAPDKSGLPSDRFSAERTGGSVSTLTIQRTQQEDSAVYLCASSLFTAATSYEQYFGPGTRLTVT.

This chain connects TRBV4-2 to TRBJ2-1; 10 positions agree with TRBD2. The V and J ends lost 3 bases and 6 bases, in that order; junction bases with no gene match: 14. Germline-derived CDR1 and CDR2 are LGHNA and YNFKEQ. The CDR3 covers 18 residues. This chain's CDR3 is CASSQLGLAPRGSNEQFF. The CDR3, as DNA: TGTGCCAGCAGCCAGTTGGGACTAGCGCCTCGAGGGTCCAATGAGCAGTTCTTC.

With respect to this clone: At one end, the junction sequence differs from germline, possibly due to a read error. The rearrangement uses TRBV28 and TRBJ1-1; no reliable D call. The V gene's germline CDR1 is MDHEN and CDR2 SYDVKM. The CDR3 runs 11 residues. This CDR3 is CAGSYGRRAFF. CDR3 bases: TGTGCCGGCAGTTATGGGAGGAGGGCTTTCTTT.

V gene TRBV7-2 combines with J gene TRBJ2-3; D remains unclear. The CDR3 is 14 amino acids. CDR1 is SGHTA and CDR2 is FQGNSA in the germline V gene. Trimming left V 3 bases short and J 2 bases short, with 9 bases between. The CDR3 sequence is CASSFVRVTDTQYF. The CDR3 coding sequence is TGTGCCAGCAGCTTTGTCCGGGTCACAGATACGCAGTATTTT.

CDR3 in amino acids: CASSDRTGGTEAFF. CDR3 nucleotide sequence: TGTGCCAGCAGTGACCGGACAGGGGGGACTGAAGCTTTCTTT. The chain is built from TRBV6-1 and TRBJ1-1; 10 nucleotides match TRBD1. Germline trimming cut 3 bases from V and 5 bases from J; bases unmatched to any gene: 3. This CDR3 is built from 14 residues. Per the germline V gene, CDR1 is MNHNS and CDR2 is SASEGT.

V is TRBV6-6 and J is TRBJ1-2, with a tentative D call TRBD1 (6 bases). V gave up 8 bases and J gave up 8 bases, with 12 bases separating them. In germline, CDR1 is MNHNY, CDR2 SVGAGI (reference sequence). The CDR3 has 11 amino acids. The CDR3 here is CASGQSWGYTF. The CDR3 DNA sequence: TGTGCCAGCGGACAGTCGTGGGGCTACACCTTC.

The CDR3 region is CASSSAAGRAQYF. DNA for the CDR3: TGTGCCAGCAGCTCTGCCGCGGGGCGGGCCCAGTACTTC. The chain combines TRBV11-1 with TRBJ2-5; a weak D match, TRBD2 (6 bases). This CDR3 spans 13 amino acids. The germline CDR1 and CDR2 sequences are SGHAT and FQDESV (reference sequence). The V end was cut by 4 bases, the J end by 9 bases, with 15 bases between.

The chain employs TRBV7-2 and TRBJ1-6; 8 nucleotides match TRBD1. The CDR3 has 16 residues. V lost 4 bases, J lost 6 bases, and 8 bases stayed unmatched. Germline V lookup: CDR1 SGHTA, CDR2 FQGNSA. The CDR3 DNA reads TGTGCCAGCAGCTCCTACCGACAGGGGCTTAATTCACCCCTCCACTTT. The encoded protein is CASSSYRQGLNSPLHF.

DNA for the CDR3: TGTGCCAGCAGCCAAGTCATCGGGAGCTCCTACAATGAGCAGTTCTTC. This translates into CASSQVIGSSYNEQFF. The chain uses TRBV14 and TRBJ2-1; D is perhaps TRBD2 (6 bases). V was shortened by 1 base and J by 0 bases, with 10 bases between the two germline ends. This CDR3 has 16 amino acids. Germline CDR1 SGHDN, CDR2 FVKESK.

The chain recombines TRBV5-3 with TRBJ2-7; D is possibly TRBD2 (6 bases). TRBV5-3 belongs to the ORF category, with a function that is uncertain. CDR3 length: 16 residues. V was trimmed by 0 bases and J by 1 base, leaving 14 bases between them. The CDR3 region is CARSLEGTGRSYEQYF. CDR3 bases: TGTGCCAGAAGCTTGGAAGGGACTGGGAGGTCCTACGAGCAGTACTTC.

V usage is TRBV6-5 and J usage is TRBJ2-7, with 8 bases fitting TRBD1. The length of the CDR3 is 13 residues. V shed 6 bases, J shed 1 base, and the junction held 2 bases outside the gene matches. Per germline, CDR1 MNHEY and CDR2 SVGAGI. For the CDR3, the DNA is TGTGCCAGCAGGAGACAGGGGTCCTACGAGCAGTACTTC. This encodes CASRRQGSYEQYF.

J is TRBJ1-1 and V is TRBV5-8, with 9 bases lining up with TRBD1. V lost 6 bases to trimming and J lost 0 bases; unmatched junction nucleotides: 9. Germline V lookup: CDR1 SGHTS, CDR2 YDEGEE. CDR3 length: 16 amino acids. DNA for the CDR3: TGTGCCAGCAATCAGAACAGGGGGCCCATGAACACTGAAGCTTTCTTT. It codes for CASNQNRGPMNTEAFF.

As DNA, the CDR3 is TGTGCCACCGTAGCGGGCAGGAACACCGGGGAGCTGTTTTTT. Translation: CATVAGRNTGELFF. The chain combines TRBV27 with TRBJ2-2, with TRBD2 identical over 7 bases. V lost 10 bases, J lost 1 base, and 6 bases stayed unmatched. CDR1 MNHEY and CDR2 SMNVEV come from the germline V gene (reference sequence). CDR3 length: 14 residues.

CDR3 sequence: CASSLSLRSGNTIYF. The CDR3 nucleotides read TGTGCCAGCAGTTTATCACTTCGCTCTGGAAACACCATATATTTT. The gene calls are TRBV27 and TRBJ1-3, with no clear D. The V end lost 0 bases, the J end lost 0 bases, and 6 bases lay between the germline ends. Germline-derived CDR1 and CDR2 are MNHEY and SMNVEV (reference sequence). The CDR3 sequence is 15 residues long.